This record concerns one TCR beta chain sequence. What it binds is not known. Treatment of the sample: oral pan-JAK inhibitor, 5-10 mg twice daily. The sample originates from a study of CD8+ T cells in alopecia areata. The overall study: Scoring treated patients' severity relied on the percentage of scalp area affected. Overall study findings and caveats: For patients receiving tofacitinib, scalp clonality and expanded CD8+ clones among the top 100 significantly decreased.

After isolation, RNA underwent reverse transcription to generate cDNA as the sequencing template. Clones were sequenced by immunoSEQ multiplex PCR, and TCRdb holds only the in-frame ones, with some missing. The data show 35,000 to 50,000 clones, 80% to 95% seen once. The CDR3 length is 17 residues. J was trimmed by 6 bases and V by 2 bases; bases with no gene match: 6. Germline lookup yields CDR1 MDHEN and CDR2 SYDVKM. The sample was CD8+ T cells sorted from blood, taken at week 24, from a patient treated with tofacitinib. The sequence was obtained from a human donor with alopecia areata. This sequence joins TRBV28 and TRBJ2-1, with 14 nucleotides matching TRBD2. CDR3 residues: CASSLRLAGGPRNEQFF. The CDR3 nucleotides read TGTGCCAGCAGTTTAAGACTAGCGGGGGGGCCTCGCAATGAGCAGTTCTTC.